The T cell receptor (beta chain) described here comes from a study of shared clonotypes between healthy human individuals. Study-level background: Donor ages ranged 18 to 49 years: a couple of women, a few men.

Findings of the study overall: Incomplete sequencing of sorted subsets was indicated by rarefaction despite large depth.

Sequencing was performed with immunoSEQ multiplex PCR; in TCRdb, only in-frame clones are kept and a portion is missing. This table has about 2.2 million clones, 85% to 95% appearing once. Naive CD8 cells, CD45RO-negative and positively selected for CCR7, excluded terminally differentiated effector memory CD45RA+ cells. Everyone who donated was a Caucasian adult who lived in Nashville, Tennessee. Notes on this clone: Its antigen remains unidentified.

This CDR3 region has 14 residues. With 6 bases removed from V and 3 bases from J, the gap between germline ends came to 15 bases. Germline assignment: CDR1 MNHEY and CDR2 SMNVEV (reference sequence). Specimen: naive CD8+ T cells from PBMCs. This chain joins TRBV27 and TRBJ2-7; D might be TRBD1 (6 bases). The receptor's source is a man younger than 30 in good health. Some clones in this sample may be carry-over from other donors' samples. The CDR3 DNA sequence: TGTGCCAGCAGCGGACTGACAGGAGGCTACGAGCAGTACTTC. Protein: CASSGLTGGYEQYF.